The TCR beta chain under discussion was sequenced for a study of blood T cells in healthy people across ages. Investigators took about 10 milliliters of peripheral blood from every donor. The CDR3 spans 16 residues. The V gene's germline CDR1 is LGHNA and CDR2 YNFKEQ. Primed by a sample-barcoded 5' primer and a J-beta primer mix, a second PCR proceeded for about 7 to 12 cycles. Every cDNA was tagged by a template-switch adaptor with 12 random nucleotides. TCRdb reprocessed the 5' RACE reads with MiXCR, giving one entry per CDR3 protein. The sample lists about a million distinct CDR3 sequences, roughly 50% occurring once.

This chain uses TRBV4-2 with TRBJ2-1, with TRBD2 matching over 10 bases. TRBJ2-7 explains the end of the DNA better; the J call may be wrong. Sequencing used blood. The TCR originated in a woman aged 55 to 70 in good health. The CDR3 DNA follows: TGTGCCAGCAGCCGAGAAGCGGGAGGGCCCTACAATGAGCAGTACTTC. Translating it yields CASSREAGGPYNEQYF.